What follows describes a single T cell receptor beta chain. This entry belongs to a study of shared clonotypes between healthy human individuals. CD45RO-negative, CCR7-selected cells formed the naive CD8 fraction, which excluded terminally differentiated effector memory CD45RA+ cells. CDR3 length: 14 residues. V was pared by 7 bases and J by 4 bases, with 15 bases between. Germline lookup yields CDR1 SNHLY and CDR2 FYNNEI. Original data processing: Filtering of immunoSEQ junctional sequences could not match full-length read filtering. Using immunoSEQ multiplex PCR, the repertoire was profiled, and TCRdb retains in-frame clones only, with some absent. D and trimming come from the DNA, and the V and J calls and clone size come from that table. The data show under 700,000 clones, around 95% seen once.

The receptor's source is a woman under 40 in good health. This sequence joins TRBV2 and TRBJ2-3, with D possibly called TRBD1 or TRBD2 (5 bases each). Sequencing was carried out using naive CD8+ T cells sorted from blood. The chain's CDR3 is CASNEGSWADTQYF. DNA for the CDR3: TGTGCCAGCAATGAGGGGTCATGGGCAGATACGCAGTATTTT.